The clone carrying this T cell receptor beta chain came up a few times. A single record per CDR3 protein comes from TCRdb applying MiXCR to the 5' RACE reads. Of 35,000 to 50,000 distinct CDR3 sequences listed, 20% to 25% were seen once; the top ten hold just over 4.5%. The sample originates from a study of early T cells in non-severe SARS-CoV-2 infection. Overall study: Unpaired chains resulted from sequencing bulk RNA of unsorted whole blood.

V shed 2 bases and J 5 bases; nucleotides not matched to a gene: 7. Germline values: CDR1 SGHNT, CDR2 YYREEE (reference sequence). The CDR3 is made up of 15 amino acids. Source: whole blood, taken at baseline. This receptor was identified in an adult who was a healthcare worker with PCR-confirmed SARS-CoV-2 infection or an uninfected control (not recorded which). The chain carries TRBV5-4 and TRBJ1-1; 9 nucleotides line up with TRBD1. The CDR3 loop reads CASSLRTGGGTEAFF. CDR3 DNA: TGTGCCAGCAGCTTACGTACAGGGGGCGGAACTGAAGCTTTCTTT.